This TCR beta chain was captured by sequencing in a study of T-cell reconstitution after alpha-beta-depleted transplantation in children. This clonotype was recorded many times. TCRbeta library construction was performed incorporating unique molecular identifiers. A single record per CDR3 protein comes from TCRdb applying MiXCR to the PCR reads. The sample gives hundreds of thousands of distinct CDR3 sequences, approximately 22% of which show up once; over 12% is in the top ten. The sequences come from PBMCs, mostly from graft donor cells, collected 360 days after TCRalphabeta/CD19-depleted stem cell transplant. The receptor was derived from a boy under three years old who had a stem cell transplant for acute myeloid leukemia, so the T cells may come from the graft donor.

The CDR3 DNA follows: TGTGCCACCAGCAGAGGGACTGCAGAGACCCAGTACTTC. Protein product: CATSRGTAETQYF. The chain carries TRBV15 and TRBJ2-5, with a possible D match to TRBD2 (5 bases). CDR3 length: 13 residues. The V end lost 1 base, the J end lost 4 bases, and 7 bases lay between the germline ends. Germline loops: CDR1 LNHNV, CDR2 YYDKDF (reference sequence). Combining the CDR3 with reference TRBV15 and TRBJ2-5 gives the whole variable domain DAMVIQNPRYQVTQFGKPVTLSCSQTLNHNVMYWYQQKSSQAPKLLFHYYDKDFNNEADTPDNFQSRRPNTSFCFLDIRSPGLGDTAMYLCATSRGTAETQYFGPGTRLLVL.